Listed below are T cell receptor beta chains from one sample, sequenced in a study of T cell responses to AZD1222 COVID-19 vaccine. TCRdb's copy holds only in-frame clones and misses some; the assay was immunoSEQ multiplex PCR. The top ten clones hold roughly 27% of a sample with tens of thousands of clones, roughly 84% of them seen once. The specimen was peripheral blood, collected on day 0 of AZD1222 vaccination. Source of these receptors: an adult in good health. Each CDR3 is given with its conserved first and last residue. The order of the fields is D gene, J gene, V gene, clone size, CDR3 DNA, CDR3 protein. The D gene is left open where the match is weak. Clone size is shown for a subset of rows, as once, few, many or a class of expanded clone.

TRBD2,TRBJ2-1,TRBV30,.,TGTGCCTGGAGTCTGACCCGACTAGCGGGAATAAATGAGCAGTTCTTC,CAWSLTRLAGINEQFF
.,TRBJ2-5,TRBV7-7,few,TGTGCCAGCAGCTTAATGGGAGAGCCTGGGGAGACCCAGTACTTC,CASSLMGEPGETQYF
TRBD1,TRBJ1-4,TRBV7-2,.,TGTGCCAGCAGCTGGGGACAGAATAATGAAAAACTGTTTTTT,CASSWGQNNEKLFF
.,TRBJ1-2,TRBV5-1,.,TGCGCCAGCAGCTTGGACAGTCGTAACTATGGCTACACCTTC,CASSLDSRNYGYTF
.,TRBJ2-7,TRBV7-8,.,TGTGCCAGCAGCCAAGGGACATCTACCTACGAGCAGTACTTC,CASSQGTSTYEQYF
TRBD2,TRBJ2-4,TRBV6-5,.,TGTGCCAGCAGCCAGCGGGAGGGGAATGGCATTCAGTACTTC,CASSQREGNGIQYF
.,TRBJ2-4,TRBV27,.,TGTGCCAGCAGTCCACAGGGGGGGAAAAACATTCAGTACTTC,CASSPQGGKNIQYF
TRBD1,TRBJ1-1,TRBV19,.,TGTGCCAGTAGTATAGCAAACAGGGGGGTAATGAACACTGAAGCTTTCTTT,CASSIANRGVMNTEAFF
.,TRBJ2-2,TRBV30,.,TGTGCCTGGAGTGTACTGGGGACACCAAGATCAATAAACACCGGGGAGCTGTTTTTT,CAWSVLGTPRSINTGELFF
.,TRBJ2-3,TRBV5-1,.,TGCGCCAGCAGTCCACGGGCTACTAGCACAGATACGCAGTATTTT,CASSPRATSTDTQYF
.,TRBJ1-2,TRBV5-1,.,TGCGCCAGCAGCCCGGGGACTGCTGGCTATGGCTACACCTTC,CASSPGTAGYGYTF
.,TRBJ2-1,TRBV9,few,TGTGCCAGCAGCGTAGAGCAGGGACGATTGGGCAATGAGCAGTTCTTC,CASSVEQGRLGNEQFF
.,TRBJ1-2,TRBV27,.,TGTGCCAGCAGTTCGTCAACGAGGAACTATGGCTACACCTTC,CASSSSTRNYGYTF
TRBD1,TRBJ1-2,TRBV10-1,.,TGCGCCAGCAGTGAGAACCCAGGGGGAGGCTATGGCTACACCTTC,CASSENPGGGYGYTF
.,TRBJ2-3,TRBV10-1,.,TGCGCCAGCAGGGACGGCACAGATACGCAGTATTTT,CASRDGTDTQYF
.,TRBJ1-4,TRBV25-1,.,TGTGCCAGCAGTGTTGAGGCTGAAAAACTGTTTTTT,CASSVEAEKLFF
.,TRBJ1-5,TRBV4-1,many,TGCGCCAGCAGACCCCAGGCGATAAGCAATCAGCCCCAGCATTTT,CASRPQAISNQPQHF
.,TRBJ2-1,TRBV27,.,TGTGCCAGCAGTTTCACCCCAGCCAAGGCGGGGTCCTACAATGAGCAGTTCTTC,CASSFTPAKAGSYNEQFF
TRBD2,TRBJ2-2,TRBV5-1,.,TGCGCCAGCAGCAGCACTAGCGGGAGGGACACCGGGGAGCTGTTTTTT,CASSSTSGRDTGELFF
.,TRBJ1-4,TRBV2,.,TGTGCCAGCAGTAAGGACAGTAATGAAAAACTGTTTTTT,CASSKDSNEKLFF
TRBD2,TRBJ2-2,TRBV4-2,.,TGTGCCAGCAGCCAAGATCTTGGGACTAGCGGTAACACCGGGGAGCTGTTTTTT,CASSQDLGTSGNTGELFF
TRBD1,TRBJ2-5,TRBV7-6,once,TGTGCCAGCAGCTTCACAGGGGGCTTAGAGACCCAGTACTTC,CASSFTGGLETQYF
TRBD1,TRBJ1-6,TRBV6-1,.,TGTGCCAGCAGCCGGGACAGGGGAAACTCACCCCTCCACTTT,CASSRDRGNSPLHF
TRBD2,TRBJ2-7,TRBV2,.,TGTGCCAGCAGGACCGGGACTAGCGGGGGCGAGCAGTACTTC,CASRTGTSGGEQYF
TRBD2,TRBJ2-1,TRBV5-1,.,TGCGCCAGCAGCCGGAGGCTTAGCGGGAGGGACAATGAGCAGTTCTTC,CASSRRLSGRDNEQFF
TRBD2,TRBJ2-7,TRBV4-2,.,TGTGCCAGCAGCCACACTAGGACTAGCAACTACGAGCAGTACTTC,CASSHTRTSNYEQYF
TRBD1,TRBJ2-7,TRBV11-3,.,TGTGCCAGCAGCTTAACCAGACAGGGCGTCTACGAGCAGTACTTC,CASSLTRQGVYEQYF
.,TRBJ1-1,TRBV10-2,.,TGCGCCAGCAGTCAGGGTAACACTGAAGCTTTCTTT,CASSQGNTEAFF
.,TRBJ2-5,TRBV5-4,.,TGTGCCAGCAGCCCTTCCCATAGGGAGACCCAGTACTTC,CASSPSHRETQYF
.,TRBJ1-4,TRBV3-1/TRBV3-2,.,TGTGCCAGCAGCCAAGGGGTTGGGACGGATAATGAAAAACTGTTTTTT,CASSQGVGTDNEKLFF
.,TRBJ2-7,TRBV25-1,.,TGTGCCATCGAGGAGGACGAGCAGTACTTC,CAIEEDEQYF
.,TRBJ1-1,TRBV11-3,.,TGTGCCAGCAGCTTAGATCTCGGTAGGAACACTGAAGCTTTCTTT,CASSLDLGRNTEAFF
TRBD2,TRBJ2-7,TRBV28,.,TGTGCCAGCACTCTGGGTGGCGGGGGCTACGAGCAGTACTTC,CASTLGGGGYEQYF
.,TRBJ2-3,TRBV6-4,few,TGTGCCAGCAGTGACTCGTCGGGAGTAACAGATACGCAGTATTTT,CASSDSSGVTDTQYF
TRBD1,TRBJ1-3,TRBV13,.,TGTGCCAGCAGCACGGGACAGGGCCCTGGAAACACCATATATTTT,CASSTGQGPGNTIYF
.,TRBJ2-3,TRBV7-2,.,TGTGCCAGCAGCTTACCCGTCGATACGCAGTATTTT,CASSLPVDTQYF
.,TRBJ1-3,TRBV18,few,TGTGCCAGCTCACTCCACGTCGGCTTAAGCTCTGGAAACACCATATATTTT,CASSLHVGLSSGNTIYF
.,TRBJ2-2,TRBV18,once,TGTGCCAGCTCACCAAGTAACCAGGCCGGGGAGCTGTTTTTT,CASSPSNQAGELFF
TRBD2,TRBJ2-7,TRBV7-9,.,TGTGCCAGCAGTCAAAAGCGGGAGGCCCAATACGAGCAGTACTTC,CASSQKREAQYEQYF
.,TRBJ1-1,TRBV21-1,.,TGTGCCAGCAGCAAAGTATACGTGGACAGGGGAAGGCGGAACACTGAAGCTTTCTTT,CASSKVYVDRGRRNTEAFF
TRBD1,TRBJ1-1,TRBV11-2,.,TGTGCCAGCAGCCCCGCAGGGGGAGTGACTGAAGCTTTCTTT,CASSPAGGVTEAFF
TRBD2,TRBJ2-1,TRBV19,few,TGTGCCAGTAGTAAGGGACTAGCTTCCAATGAGCAGTTCTTC,CASSKGLASNEQFF
.,TRBJ1-5,TRBV2,.,TGTGCCAGCAGGCCAGGGGAACAGCCCCAGCATTTT,CASRPGEQPQHF
.,TRBJ1-1,TRBV3-1/TRBV3-2,.,TGTGCCAGCAGCCGGACCGGGACCGGGAACACTGAAGCTTTCTTT,CASSRTGTGNTEAFF
TRBD1,TRBJ2-5,TRBV19,.,TGTGCCAGTACCCCGGGACAGGGCGGGTGGACCCAGTACTTC,CASTPGQGGWTQYF
TRBD1,TRBJ1-1,TRBV2,few,TGTGCCAGCAGTGTAACAGGGGGGCCAGGGGCTACTGAAGCTTTCTTT,CASSVTGGPGATEAFF
TRBD2,TRBJ2-3,TRBV7-6,.,TGTGCCAGCAGCATTGGGACTAGCGGGAGTCTTGATACGCAGTATTTT,CASSIGTSGSLDTQYF
.,TRBJ1-6,TRBV27,.,TGTGCCAGCACCGAAGTCCTCGGGTCCTATAATTCACCCCTCCACTTT,CASTEVLGSYNSPLHF
.,TRBJ2-3,TRBV3-1/TRBV3-2,.,TGTGCCAGCAGCCAAGGTGGAGATACGCAGTATTTT,CASSQGGDTQYF
TRBD1,TRBJ2-3,TRBV27,few,TGTGCCAGCAGTTTACGACAGGGATTCCGTCCAGATACGCAGTATTTT,CASSLRQGFRPDTQYF
TRBD2,TRBJ2-5,TRBV10-2,.,TGCGCCAGCAGTCTGACTAGCCGGGGGGAGACCCAGTACTTC,CASSLTSRGETQYF
TRBD1,TRBJ1-6,TRBV6-5,.,TGTGCCAGCAGCCCCTCGGACAGGGAAAATTCACCCCTCCACTTT,CASSPSDRENSPLHF
TRBD2,TRBJ2-1,TRBV18,.,TGTGCCAGCTCACAACCGGGACTAGCGGACAGCTCCTACAATGAGCAGTTCTTC,CASSQPGLADSSYNEQFF
.,TRBJ1-2,TRBV7-7,.,TGTGCCAGCAGCCCGGCGCCAGGGGAGGGCTACACCTTC,CASSPAPGEGYTF
.,TRBJ1-6,TRBV5-4,.,TGTGCCAGCAGCTTGGCCCCGACGGGGGGAGAGTCACCCCTCCACTTT,CASSLAPTGGESPLHF